This T cell receptor (beta chain) was sequenced during a study of T cell changes during pregnancy in multiple sclerosis (dated by TCRdb to the late 2010s). Some background on the complete study: The study examined how the T cell repertoire changed over the course of pregnancy in women with multiple sclerosis.

Library method: the immunoSEQ multiplex PCR assay. In its TCRdb copy, this immuneACCESS table keeps in-frame sequences only and misses some clones. Where compared with another copy, unresolved V genes explain less than half of these, and the others have no known cause. The sample table lists around 92,000 clones, 94% of them with a count of one. The top ten clonotypes cover roughly 2.4% of the sample. The germline ends are 18 bases apart after V is trimmed by 3 bases and J by 4 bases. The CDR3 numbers 16 residues from cysteine through phenylalanine. Here the CDR3 DNA is all that survives: 48 bases in frame from base 1. According to the germline V gene, CDR1 reads SGDLS and CDR2 reads YYNGEE. As for this clone: It has no known antigen specificity. No base quality information exists; no much larger clone differs at one position.

This TCR derives from a female donor with multiple sclerosis, enrolled in a pregnancy study. The sample here was peripheral blood, taken in the third trimester of pregnancy. In this chain, TRBV9 is recombined with TRBJ2-3, with TRBD1 perhaps the D gene, on 6 matching bases. The base sequence is TGTGCCAGCAGCGAGAACCCAACAGGGCTGGCAGATACGCAGTATTTT. Its amino acids are CASSENPTGLADTQYF.